The T cell receptor beta chain under discussion was sequenced for a study of blood T cell repertoires in COVID-19. Study summary: The study drew acute and convalescent COVID-19 samples from the United States, Italy and Spain. In each case, the material was cDNA or gDNA derived from T cells, B-cell-depleted T cells, or PBMCs.

The authors' processing: The authors estimated nucleated cell counts from reference gene primer amplification. Profiled with immunoSEQ multiplex PCR; TCRdb holds only in-frame clones, not every one. V and J calls plus clone size are reproduced from that table; the DNA served to infer D and trimming. Among over 30,000 clones listed, about 84% were seen once. Trimming cost V 3 bases and J 2 bases; bases outside gene matches: 7. The germline V gene encodes CDR1 SGHRS and CDR2 YFSETQ. The CDR3 spans 16 residues. The sequence derives from a man older than 75 with active or convalescent COVID-19. The rearrangement joins TRBV5-1 to TRBJ2-1; 8 positions match TRBD2. The sequenced material came from peripheral blood. DNA for the CDR3: TGCGCCAGCAGCTACCGGACTAGCCAGGCCTACAATGAGCAGTTCTTC. This encodes CASSYRTSQAYNEQFF.